Shown below are 20 T cell receptor beta chains from a single sample sequenced in a study of blood T cell repertoires in COVID-19. Assay: immunoSEQ multiplex PCR; the TCRdb copy retains only in-frame clones and omits some. The sample lists approximately 100,000 clones; roughly 84% were seen once. The specimen was peripheral blood. The origin of the receptors is a man between 60 and 75 years old with acute or convalescent COVID-19.

The chain combines TRBV19 with TRBJ2-1; possible D gene TRBD1, 5 bases. The germline V gene encodes CDR1 LNHDA and CDR2 SQIVND (reference sequence). The CDR3 extends over 15 amino acids. V was pared by 4 bases and J by 8 bases, with 18 bases between. DNA of the CDR3: TGTGCCAGTAGTAGGGGCCACGTGGATTCGTATGAGCAGTTCTTC. It yields the protein CASSRGHVDSYEQFF.

This clone was detected once. The J gene is TRBJ2-6, the V gene TRBV6-4; possible D gene TRBD1, 5 bases. The CDR3 runs to 15 residues. V shed 2 bases and J shed 3 bases, with 8 bases lying between them. CDR1 and CDR2 (germline): MRHNA, SNTAGT. In DNA, the CDR3 is TGTGCCAGCAGTGACGACAGTCTTGGGGCCAACGTCCTGACTTTC. Translated: CASSDDSLGANVLTF.

The chain couples TRBV2 to TRBJ1-6; D might be TRBD1 (6 bases). The CDR3 length is 15 residues. With 7 bases removed from V and 4 bases from J, the gap between germline ends came to 14 bases. CDR1 is SNHLY and CDR2 is FYNNEI in the germline V gene. CDR3 DNA: TGTGCCAGCACCAACAACAGGGCTTATAATTCACCCCTCCACTTT. Protein sequence: CASTNNRAYNSPLHF.

The chain couples TRBV9 to TRBJ1-5; TRBD1 agrees at 9 bases. Trimming took 0 bases from V and 4 from J; bases not matched to a gene: 5. CDR1 and CDR2 from the germline V gene are SGDLS and YYNGEE. The CDR3 runs 16 residues. CDR3 loop: CASSVGQGGQNQPQHF. The CDR3, as DNA: TGTGCCAGCAGCGTAGGACAGGGGGGCCAGAATCAGCCCCAGCATTTT.

In this sample, this clone turned up a few times. The chain recombines TRBV7-9 with TRBJ2-5, with TRBD2 matching over 9 bases. This CDR3 has 14 amino acids. V lost 7 bases to trimming and J lost 1 base; unmatched junction nucleotides: 4. In germline, CDR1 is SEHNR, CDR2 FQNEAQ (reference sequence). The CDR3 sequence is CASTKGLAQETQYF. CDR3 coding DNA: TGTGCCAGCACCAAGGGACTAGCCCAAGAGACCCAGTACTTC.

This chain connects TRBV11-2 to TRBJ2-5; 11 nucleotides align to TRBD1. CDR3 size: 16 residues. The V segment lost 6 bases and the J segment 5 bases; nucleotides outside the gene matches: 11. The germline gives CDR1 SGHAT, CDR2 FQNNGV. CDR3 DNA sequence: TGTGCCAGCAGTAAAGGACAGGGGGCGGTTTTGGAGACCCAGTACTTC. Translating gives CASSKGQGAVLETQYF.

The rearrangement uses TRBV27 and TRBJ2-1; TRBD2 might be the D (5 bases). Germline CDR1 and CDR2: MNHEY and SMNVEV (reference sequence). V lost 8 bases to trimming and J lost 0 bases, with 17 bases between them. There are 16 residues in the CDR3. The CDR3, as DNA: TGTGCCAGCCGGGGATTTCTGTCGAGCTCCTACAATGAGCAGTTCTTC. This gives the protein CASRGFLSSSYNEQFF.

The V call is TRBV7-9, the J call TRBJ2-7; D not resolved. V was clipped by 4 bases and J by 2 bases, with 12 bases between them. In germline, CDR1 is SEHNR, CDR2 FQNEAQ (reference sequence). The CDR3 covers 14 residues. The CDR3 region is CASSSPSIPYEQYF. Written as DNA, the CDR3 is TGTGCCAGCAGCTCCCCCAGTATCCCCTACGAGCAGTACTTC.

The CDR3 DNA is TGTGCCAGCAGTTACGACAACTCTGGAAACACCATATATTTT. It translates to CASSYDNSGNTIYF. The rearrangement uses TRBV6-5 and TRBJ1-3; D gene ambiguous. CDR1 MNHEY and CDR2 SVGAGI come from the germline V gene. There are 14 residues in the CDR3. V was shortened by 2 bases and J by 0 bases, with 5 bases between the two germline ends.

V gene TRBV15 combines with J gene TRBJ2-1; the D gene is possibly TRBD1 (6 bases). Trimming removed 5 bases from V and 8 bases from J, with 16 bases in between. CDR1 LNHNV and CDR2 YYDKDF come from the germline V gene (reference sequence). The CDR3 totals 14 residues. The CDR3: CATSFTPGADEQFF. The CDR3, as DNA: TGTGCCACCAGCTTCACCCCAGGGGCGGATGAGCAGTTCTTC.

The chain's CDR3 is CAILQVGKETQYF. The CDR3 DNA reads TGTGCCATTCTACAGGTTGGGAAAGAGACCCAGTACTTC. V gene TRBV6-5 combines with J gene TRBJ2-5; D perhaps matches TRBD1 (5 bases). The CDR3 has 13 residues. Trimming pared 10 bases from V and 3 bases from J, leaving 15 bases between. Looked up from germline, CDR1 is MNHEY and CDR2 is SVGAGI.

The chain combines TRBV7-2 with TRBJ1-4; TRBD1 aligns across 7 bases. J gave up 3 bases and V 7 bases, and 2 bases lay outside the gene matches. CDR3 length: 13 amino acids. In germline, CDR1 is SGHTA, CDR2 FQGNSA. DNA for the CDR3: TGTGCCAGCACCAGGGGGGCTAATGAAAAACTGTTTTTT. Amino acids: CASTRGANEKLFF.

This clone was observed a single time. V gene TRBV7-2 combines with J gene TRBJ2-3; TRBD2 aligns across 16 bases. Germline V gives CDR1 SGHTA, CDR2 FQGNSA. V lost 8 bases, J lost 0 bases, and 2 bases stayed unmatched. The CDR3 totals 16 residues. The CDR3, as DNA: TGTGCCAGCGCGGGACTAGCGGGGGGGAGCACAGATACGCAGTATTTT. Protein: CASAGLAGGSTDTQYF.

The genes are TRBV7-8 and TRBJ2-5; 8 bases are a match to TRBD1. Germline-derived CDR1 and CDR2 are SGHVS and FQNEAQ. V lost 2 bases to trimming and J lost 5 bases; unmatched junction nucleotides: 1. The length of the CDR3 is 13 residues. CDR3 bases: TGTGCCAGCAGCTTAAACAGGGGGGAGACCCAGTACTTC. This codes for CASSLNRGETQYF.

This clone was seen only once. The chain employs TRBV5-1 and TRBJ1-2, with a tentative D call TRBD1 (6 bases). The CDR3 is 14 residues long. Deletions cut 4 bases from V and 5 bases from J, with 15 bases between. Germline CDR1 and CDR2: SGHRS and YFSETQ. In DNA, the CDR3 is TGCGCCAGCAGCCCAAACAGGGTAGGGTATGGCTACACCTTC. Residues: CASSPNRVGYGYTF.

This chain uses TRBV5-1 with TRBJ1-5; tentatively, D is TRBD1 (6 bases). Germline loops: CDR1 SGHRS, CDR2 YFSETQ. V lost 1 base to trimming and J lost 7 bases, with 9 bases between them. This CDR3 spans 13 amino acids. The CDR3 loop reads CASSLKGGQPQHF. CDR3 in DNA: TGCGCCAGCAGCTTGAAAGGGGGACAGCCCCAGCATTTT.

The V and J genes are TRBV19 and TRBJ1-1; D unresolved. Trimming took off 2 bases at V and 4 bases at J, with 17 bases between the two ends. Germline CDR1 LNHDA, CDR2 SQIVND (reference sequence). This CDR3 contains 16 residues. The CDR3 here is CASSISYMAERTEAFF. Here the CDR3 DNA reads TGTGCCAGTAGTATATCCTATATGGCCGAGCGCACTGAAGCTTTCTTT.

The chain links TRBV7-9 to TRBJ1-3; 8 bases align to TRBD1. This CDR3 contains 13 residues. V shed 5 bases and J 7 bases; nucleotides not matched to a gene: 4. Germline CDR1 is SEHNR and CDR2 is FQNEAQ (reference sequence). The CDR3 region is CASSMTGVNTIYF. CDR3 nucleotides: TGTGCCAGCAGCATGACAGGGGTTAACACCATATATTTT.

The chain has TRBV4-3 and TRBJ1-2; possible D gene TRBD1, 5 bases. The ends were cut back, 1 base at V and 6 bases at J, with 15 bases in the middle. CDR3 size: 15 residues. Germline V gives CDR1 LGHNA, CDR2 YSLEER. CDR3 sequence (DNA): TGCGCCAGCAGCCAAGGTTCGGGGGTCGGGGATGGCTACACCTTC. Encoded protein: CASSQGSGVGDGYTF.

The gene calls are TRBV4-1 and TRBJ1-5; unclear D gene. Germline values: CDR1 MGHRA, CDR2 YSYEKL. The CDR3 runs 13 residues. Trimming shortened V by 5 bases and J by 2 bases, and 7 bases separated the two germline ends. The chain's CDR3 is CASSYGGNQPQHF. CDR3 nucleotides: TGCGCCAGCAGCTACGGAGGCAATCAGCCCCAGCATTTT.